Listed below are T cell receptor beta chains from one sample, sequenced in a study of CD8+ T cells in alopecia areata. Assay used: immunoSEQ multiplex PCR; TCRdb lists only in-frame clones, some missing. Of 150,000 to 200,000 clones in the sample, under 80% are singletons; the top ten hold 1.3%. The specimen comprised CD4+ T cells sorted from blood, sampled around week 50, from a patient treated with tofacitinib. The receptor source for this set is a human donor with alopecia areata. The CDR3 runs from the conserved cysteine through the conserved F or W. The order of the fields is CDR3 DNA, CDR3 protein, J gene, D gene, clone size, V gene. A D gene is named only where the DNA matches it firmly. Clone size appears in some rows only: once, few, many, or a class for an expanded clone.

TGTGCCTGGAGTGGAGCCCCCTACGAGCAGTACTTC | CAWSGAPYEQYF | TRBJ2-7 | . | . | TRBV30
TGTGCCAGTAGTACAGCGACAGATACGCAGTATTTT | CASSTATDTQYF | TRBJ2-3 | . | . | TRBV19
TGTGCCAGTAGTGCAGCGGGGCCCGGGGGCGAGCAGTACTTC | CASSAAGPGGEQYF | TRBJ2-7 | TRBD2 | few | TRBV19
TGTGCCAGCAGTTACGGGTCGAGTGTCGGCTACACCTTC | CASSYGSSVGYTF | TRBJ1-2 | . | . | TRBV6-5
TGCAGCGTTGCTGTGGGGGTGAGGACTGAAGCTTTCTTT | CSVAVGVRTEAFF | TRBJ1-1 | . | few | TRBV29-1
TGTGCCAGCAGCCCAAGACAGGGGTCTGGCTACACCTTC | CASSPRQGSGYTF | TRBJ1-2 | TRBD1 | . | TRBV7-2
TGCGCCAGCAGCTTGGAGCTAGCCGGGGAGCTGTTTTTT | CASSLELAGELFF | TRBJ2-2 | . | . | TRBV5-1
TGCGCCAGCAGCCCCTCGGGGGGGAGCACAGATACGCAGTATTTT | CASSPSGGSTDTQYF | TRBJ2-3 | TRBD2 | . | TRBV5-1
TGCAGCGTTGGGACAGGGAACACTGAAGCTTTCTTT | CSVGTGNTEAFF | TRBJ1-1 | TRBD1 | few | TRBV29-1
TGTGCCAGCACCCCCCCCGGGGCAACCTCCTACGAGCAGTACTTC | CASTPPGATSYEQYF | TRBJ2-7 | . | . | TRBV6-6
TGCGCCAGCAGCTTACAGGGGCGGGGAGCTAATGAAAAACTGTTTTTT | CASSLQGRGANEKLFF | TRBJ1-4 | TRBD1 | once | TRBV4-3
TGTGCCAGCAGCTTTTTGGGGGGGTTCAACAATGAGCAGTTCTTC | CASSFLGGFNNEQFF | TRBJ2-1 | TRBD2 | . | TRBV11-3
TGTGCCAGCAGTTCCACAGGGTTGGCAGATACGCAGTATTTT | CASSSTGLADTQYF | TRBJ2-3 | . | . | TRBV6-5
TGCAGCGCCTGCCGAGAGGGACTTTTGAACACTGAAGCTTTCTTT | CSACREGLLNTEAFF | TRBJ1-1 | . | few | TRBV29-1
TGTGCCAGCAGCCAACAGTCCCTGGGTTCACCCCTCCACTTT | CASSQQSLGSPLHF | TRBJ1-6 | . | . | TRBV7-3
TGTGCCAGCAGCCTAGACCAGGACAGGGCGTTGTATGGCTACACCTTC | CASSLDQDRALYGYTF | TRBJ1-2 | TRBD1 | . | TRBV7-9
TGTGCCATCAGTGAGTCGATCAACACTGAAGCTTTCTTT | CAISESINTEAFF | TRBJ1-1 | . | . | TRBV10-3
TGTGCCAGCAGCCCGGACTGGATACAAGAGACCCAGTACTTC | CASSPDWIQETQYF | TRBJ2-5 | . | once | TRBV7-2